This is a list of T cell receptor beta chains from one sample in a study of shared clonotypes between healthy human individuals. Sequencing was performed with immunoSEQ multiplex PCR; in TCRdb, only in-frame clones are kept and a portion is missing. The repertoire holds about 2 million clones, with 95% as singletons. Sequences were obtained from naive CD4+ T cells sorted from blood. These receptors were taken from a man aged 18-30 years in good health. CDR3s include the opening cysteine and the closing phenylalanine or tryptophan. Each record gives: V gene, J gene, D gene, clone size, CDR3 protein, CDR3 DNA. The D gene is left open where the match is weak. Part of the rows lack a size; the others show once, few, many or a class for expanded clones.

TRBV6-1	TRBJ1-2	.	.	CASNFGTNLGYTF	TGTGCCAGCAATTTTGGGACGAATCTTGGCTACACCTTC
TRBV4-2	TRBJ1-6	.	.	CASSQTGTGYNSPLHF	TGTGCCAGCAGCCAGACCGGGACGGGTTATAATTCACCCCTCCACTTT
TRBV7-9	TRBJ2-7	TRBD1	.	CASSLGGTGLYEQYF	TGTGCCAGCAGCTTAGGGGGGACAGGGCTGTACGAGCAGTACTTC
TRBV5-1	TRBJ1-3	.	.	CASSPGSSGNTIYF	TGCGCCAGCAGCCCTGGGAGCTCTGGAAACACCATATATTTT
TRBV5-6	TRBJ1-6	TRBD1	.	CASSLGTGENSPLHF	TGTGCCAGCAGCTTGGGTACAGGGGAAAATTCACCCCTCCACTTT
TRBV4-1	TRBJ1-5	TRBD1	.	CASSQVPDRGLGQPQHF	TGCGCCAGCAGCCAAGTTCCCGACAGGGGGCTGGGACAGCCCCAGCATTTT
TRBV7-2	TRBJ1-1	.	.	CASSLAVQGTPGKIF	TGTGCCAGCAGCTTAGCTGTTCAGGGGACGCCCGGGAAGATCTTT
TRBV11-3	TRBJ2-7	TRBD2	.	CASSSTSGNYEQYF	TGTGCCAGCAGCTCAACTAGCGGAAACTACGAGCAGTACTTC
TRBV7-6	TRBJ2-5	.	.	CASSLSTPGIRETQYF	TGTGCCAGCAGCCTATCCACGCCAGGGATCCGAGAGACCCAGTACTTC
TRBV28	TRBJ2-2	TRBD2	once	CASSLGGRTGELFF	TGTGCCAGCAGTTTGGGAGGGCGGACCGGGGAGCTGTTTTTT
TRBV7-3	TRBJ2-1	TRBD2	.	CASSKIGTTYNEQFF	TGTGCCAGCAGTAAGATCGGGACTACCTACAATGAGCAGTTCTTC
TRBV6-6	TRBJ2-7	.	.	CASNTGLDEQYF	TGTGCCAGCAACACAGGCCTGGACGAGCAGTACTTC
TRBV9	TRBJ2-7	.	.	CASTPPHSYSYEQYF	TGTGCCAGCACCCCCCCGCACAGTTACTCCTACGAGCAGTACTTC
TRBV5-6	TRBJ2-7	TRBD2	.	CASSQPGVAGLIYEQYF	TGTGCCAGCAGCCAACCCGGGGTAGCGGGCCTGATTTACGAGCAGTACTTC
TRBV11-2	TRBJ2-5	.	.	CASSLNPYRGLLVGETQYF	TGTGCCAGCAGCTTAAACCCCTACAGGGGACTATTAGTAGGAGAGACCCAGTACTTC
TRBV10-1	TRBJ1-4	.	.	CASSENSYNEKLFF	TGCGCCAGCAGTGAGAATAGTTATAATGAAAAACTGTTTTTT
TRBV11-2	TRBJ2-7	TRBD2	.	CASNLAGGIHEQYF	TGTGCCAGCAACTTAGCGGGAGGAATCCACGAGCAGTACTTC
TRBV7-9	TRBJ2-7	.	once	CASSFGTYDDEQYF	TGTGCCAGCAGCTTCGGGACATACGACGACGAGCAGTACTTC
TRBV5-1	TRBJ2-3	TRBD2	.	CASSLDSGRTDTQYF	TGCGCCAGCAGCTTGGATAGCGGGCGCACAGATACGCAGTATTTT
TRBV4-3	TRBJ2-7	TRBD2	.	CASSQGLAGPPYEQYF	TGCGCCAGCAGCCAAGGACTAGCGGGACCACCCTACGAGCAGTACTTC
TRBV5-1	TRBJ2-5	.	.	CASSLVPDLQGETQYF	TGCGCCAGCAGCTTGGTTCCGGATCTGCAGGGGGAGACCCAGTACTTC
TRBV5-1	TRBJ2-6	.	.	CASSAPLGTVYSGANVLTF	TGCGCCAGCAGCGCCCCGCTGGGAACCGTTTACTCTGGGGCCAACGTCCTGACTTTC
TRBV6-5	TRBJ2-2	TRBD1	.	CASRRDRGLGGELFF	TGTGCCAGCAGACGCGACAGGGGGCTTGGCGGGGAGCTGTTTTTT
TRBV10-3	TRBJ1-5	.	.	CAISNRESNQPQHF	TGTGCCATCAGCAACAGGGAGAGCAATCAGCCCCAGCATTTT